The 25 T cell receptor beta chains presented below share a single source sample, sequenced in a study of blood T cells in healthy people across ages. Then a second PCR, running about 6 to 12 cycles, was carried out with a sample-barcoded 5' primer and a J-beta primer mix. TCRdb processed the 5' RACE reads anew with MiXCR; each CDR3 protein has one entry. The data hold 710,000 or so distinct CDR3 sequences, with about 20% observed a single time. The sequencing input was blood. The source of these receptors is a man aged 70 or older in good health.

J is TRBJ2-5 and V is TRBV20-1; no clear D gene. The germline V and J ends were trimmed by 3 bases and 5 bases, with 16 bases remaining between them. The germline CDR1 and CDR2 sequences are DFQATT and SNEGSKA (reference sequence). The CDR3 is made up of 14 amino acids. Written as DNA, the CDR3 is TGCAGTGCTAGTCTGACAAAACACACGGAGACCCAGTACTTC. Protein: CSASLTKHTETQYF.

This chain uses TRBV20-1 with TRBJ2-3; 8 nucleotides match TRBD2. The CDR3 has 15 residues. The germline gives CDR1 DFQATT, CDR2 SNEGSKA (reference sequence). The V segment lost 6 bases and the J segment 2 bases; nucleotides outside the gene matches: 10. DNA of the CDR3: TGCAGTGCCTCGGGGGGGCACCAACCCACAGATACGCAGTATTTT. Its protein is CSASGGHQPTDTQYF.

The chain recombines TRBV5-1 with TRBJ2-7; D uncertain. Germline lookup yields CDR1 SGHRS and CDR2 YFSETQ. V was trimmed by 5 bases and J by 2 bases, leaving 17 bases between them. This CDR3 has 15 residues. The CDR3 loop reads CASSLTRGTAYEQYF. CDR3 DNA sequence: TGCGCCAGCAGTCTTACCCGTGGCACGGCCTACGAGCAGTACTTC.

This clonotype was counted a few times. The rearrangement uses TRBV6-1 and TRBJ2-7; no firm D call. Germline-derived CDR1 and CDR2 are MNHNS and SASEGT. This CDR3 is 12 amino acids long. V was cut by 7 bases and J by 2 bases, with 9 bases left in between. The CDR3 DNA reads TGTGCCAGCATCGGGCTGCCCTACGAGCAGTACTTC. The encoded protein is CASIGLPYEQYF.

This chain uses TRBV12-3 or TRBV12-4 with TRBJ1-2; unclear D gene. The CDR3 has 12 amino acids. The V gene lost 5 bases and the J gene lost 7 bases, with 11 bases spanning the gap. CDR3: CASSPGQRGYTF. The CDR3 DNA reads TGTGCCAGCAGTCCAGGCCAACGTGGCTACACCTTC.

The V and J genes are TRBV4-3 and TRBJ2-3; no firm D call. V was clipped by 1 base and J by 2 bases, with 7 bases between them. CDR1 LGHNA and CDR2 YSLEER come from the germline V gene. This CDR3 has 14 residues. The CDR3 coding sequence is TGCGCCAGCAGCCAAGCGGGTTCCACAGATACGCAGTATTTT. Translating gives CASSQAGSTDTQYF.

The V call is TRBV9, the J call TRBJ2-5, with 8 bases fitting TRBD2. CDR3 length equals 17 residues. Germline loops: CDR1 SGDLS, CDR2 YYNGEE. Trimming removed 1 base from V and 0 bases from J; junction bases left unmatched: 8. The CDR3 reads CASSVRAGENYQETQYF. CDR3 in DNA: TGTGCCAGCAGCGTAAGAGCGGGGGAAAATTACCAAGAGACCCAGTACTTC. Complete variable domain (other parts from reference TRBV9 and TRBJ2-5): DSGVTQTPKHLITATGQRVTLRCSPRSGDLSVYWYQQSLDQGLQFLIQYYNGEERAKGNILERFSAQQFPDLHSELNLSSLELGDSALYFCASSVRAGENYQETQYFGPGTRLLVL.

The V call is TRBV7-2, the J call TRBJ2-7, with D perhaps matching TRBD2 (5 bases). V lost 4 bases and J lost 1, with 8 bases in between. Germline lookup yields CDR1 SGHTA and CDR2 FQGNSA. The CDR3 consists of 13 residues. CDR3 DNA sequence: TGTGCCAGCAGCTCATCGGGATCCTACGAGCAGTACTTC. Amino acids: CASSSSGSYEQYF.

The rearrangement uses TRBV6-6 and TRBJ1-1; 8 nucleotides match TRBD1. Trimming at V came to 6 bases and at J to 3 bases, leaving 12 bases not matched to a gene. CDR3 size: 16 residues. CDR1 is MNHNY, CDR2 SVGAGI, per germline (reference sequence). The CDR3 sequence is CASSPTQGALDTEAFF. The CDR3, as DNA: TGTGCCAGCAGCCCCACCCAGGGGGCGTTGGACACTGAAGCTTTCTTT.

V is TRBV29-1 and J is TRBJ2-7; D is unresolved. The V and J ends lost 1 base and 2 bases respectively, with 6 bases between them. CDR1 SQVTM and CDR2 ANQGSEA come from the germline V gene. The CDR3 extends over 12 amino acids. CDR3 sequence: CSVEVEAYEQYF. The CDR3 DNA sequence: TGCAGCGTTGAAGTTGAGGCCTACGAGCAGTACTTC.

The V and J genes are TRBV5-5 and TRBJ1-4, with a weak D call TRBD1 (5 bases). The CDR3 extends over 17 amino acids. V was cut by 0 bases and J by 0 bases, with 12 bases left in between. CDR1 SGHKS and CDR2 YYEKEE come from the germline V gene (reference sequence). The CDR3 sequence is CASSLVVGVATNEKLFF. The CDR3 DNA reads as TGTGCCAGCAGCTTGGTTGTAGGGGTCGCAACTAATGAAAAACTGTTTTTT.

V and J are TRBV6-4 and TRBJ2-3; 12 positions agree with TRBD2. There are 15 residues in the CDR3. Trimming at V came to 4 bases and at J to 6 bases, leaving 5 bases not matched to a gene. Germline CDR1 is MRHNA and CDR2 is SNTAGT. CDR3 sequence (DNA): TGTGCCAGCAGTGCTAGCGGGGGGGCCAGGGATACGCAGTATTTT. This translates into CASSASGGARDTQYF.

This clonotype has more than one count but fewer than ten. This chain uses TRBV21-1 with TRBJ2-3; TRBD1, the D gene given by the table, was not confirmed from the DNA. TRBV21-1 is annotated as a pseudogene. The CDR3 length is 13 residues. CDR3 DNA: TGTGCCAGGGGACAGGAAAACACAGATACGCAGTATTTT. It encodes CARGQENTDTQYF.

The chain uses TRBV7-2 and TRBJ2-1; 12 bases line up with TRBD2. This CDR3 comprises 15 residues. The trim removed 3 bases at V and 9 bases at J, leaving 6 bases unmatched. CDR1 is SGHTA and CDR2 is FQGNSA in the germline V gene. The CDR3 nucleotides read TGTGCCAGCAGCTTGAGGACTAGCGGGAAGGGTGAGCAGTTCTTC. The encoded protein is CASSLRTSGKGEQFF.

This clonotype was seen more than once but under ten times. The chain recombines TRBV5-1 with TRBJ2-3, with 7 bases identical to TRBD2. The CDR3 spans 14 residues. Germline V gene lookup returns CDR1 SGHRS and CDR2 YFSETQ. V was clipped by 4 bases and J by 2 bases; unmatched bases: 4. Written as DNA, the CDR3 is TGCGCCAGCAGCGGCGGGGACTACACAGATACGCAGTATTTT. It encodes CASSGGDYTDTQYF.

In regard to this clonotype: The junction differs from germline at one of its ends, possibly a read error. The rearrangement uses TRBV5-1 and TRBJ1-1; TRBD1 aligns across 10 bases. CDR1 and CDR2 (germline): SGHRS, YFSETQ. The CDR3 contains 15 residues. CDR3 region: CASSPRQGAGTETFF. The CDR3 DNA follows: TGCGCCAGCAGCCCGAGACAGGGGGCCGGTACTGAAACTTTCTTT.

The chain recombines TRBV12-3 or TRBV12-4 with TRBJ2-1; TRBD2 matches 8 bases. The V gene end was trimmed by 4 bases and the J gene end by 9 bases; junction bases not matched to a gene: 5. The CDR3 sequence is 13 residues long. CDR3 protein: CASSSGTSSEQFF. CDR3 nucleotide sequence: TGTGCCAGCAGTTCGGGGACTAGTAGTGAGCAGTTCTTC.

The chain couples TRBV25-1 to TRBJ2-1; 13 nucleotides align to TRBD2. The J call may be mistaken, given a closer DNA end match to TRBJ2-5. Germline V gene sequence: CDR1 MGHDK, CDR2 SYGVNS. The CDR3 totals 16 residues. CDR3 residues: CASRSTKGLAGETQYF. The CDR3 DNA reads as TGTGCCAGCAGATCGACCAAGGGACTAGCGGGGGAGACCCAGTACTTC.

This chain uses TRBV11-2 with TRBJ2-4, with a weak D call TRBD2 (5 bases). Trimming stripped 0 bases from V and 14 bases from J, with 17 bases between. Germline CDR1 reads SGHAT; CDR2 reads FQNNGV. The CDR3 consists of 14 residues. CDR3 nucleotide sequence: TGTGCCAGCAGCTTAGAGATCACGGGGTTCCTCGAGTACTTC. This codes for CASSLEITGFLEYF. Using reference TRBV11-2 and TRBJ2-4 for the parts outside the CDR3, the full variable domain is EAGVAQSPRYKIIEKRQSVAFWCNPISGHATLYWYQQILGQGPKLLIQFQNNGVVDDSQLPKDRFSAERLKGVDSTLKIQPAKLEDSAVYLCASSLEITGFLEYFGAGTRLSVL.

This clonotype came up a few times. The rearrangement uses TRBV7-9 and TRBJ1-3, with D possibly TRBD1 on 5 matching bases. CDR1 and CDR2 (germline): SEHNR, FQNEAQ (reference sequence). V lost 2 bases, J lost 0 bases, and 14 bases lay in between. This CDR3 has 17 amino acids. As DNA, the CDR3 is TGTGCCAGCAGCTTACTTTCAGGGATTTACTCTGGAAACACCATATATTTT. It specifies CASSLLSGIYSGNTIYF. The entire variable domain, with the rest obtained from reference TRBV7-9 and TRBJ1-3, is as follows: DTGVSQNPRHKITKRGQNVTFRCDPISEHNRLYWYRQTLGQGPEFLTYFQNEAQLEKSRLLSDRFSAERPKGSFSTLEIQRTEQGDSAMYLCASSLLSGIYSGNTIYFGEGSWLTVV.

In its sample, this clonotype was seen a few times. The rearrangement uses TRBV7-7 and TRBJ2-1; 14 nucleotides line up with TRBD2. J was trimmed by 9 bases and V by 5 bases; bases with no gene match: 6. The V gene's germline CDR1 is SSHAT and CDR2 FNYEAQ (reference sequence). The CDR3 has 15 residues. The CDR3 reads CASSQGLAGAAEQFF. For the CDR3, the DNA is TGTGCCAGCAGCCAGGGACTAGCGGGGGCAGCTGAGCAGTTCTTC.

This clonotype was observed many times. The genes are TRBV5-1 and TRBJ2-5; 8 nucleotides align to TRBD1. This CDR3 has 16 residues. Germline assignment: CDR1 SGHRS and CDR2 YFSETQ. V was pared by 4 bases and J by 2 bases, with 10 bases of the junction left unmatched. DNA for the CDR3: TGCGCCAGCAGCCCATCCCCAGGGGGCGTTCAAGAGACCCAGTACTTC. Translating gives CASSPSPGGVQETQYF.

This clonotype occurred a few times. The genes are TRBV5-1 and TRBJ1-1; D might be TRBD1 (5 bases). The CDR3 has 13 amino acids. V was shortened by 6 bases and J by 1 base, with 10 bases between the two germline ends. The germline V gene encodes CDR1 SGHRS and CDR2 YFSETQ. Written as DNA, the CDR3 is TGCGCCAGCAATATGGGGGGGAACACTGAAGCTTTCTTT. It codes for CASNMGGNTEAFF.

This CDR3 reads CASRSAGSYNEQFF. Written as DNA, the CDR3 is TGTGCCAGCCGTTCCGCGGGGAGCTACAATGAGCAGTTCTTC. The rearrangement joins TRBV6-5 to TRBJ2-1, with D tentatively TRBD2 (6 bases). V dropped 8 bases and J dropped 3 bases, with 14 bases sitting between them. The CDR3 sequence is 14 residues long. Germline V gives CDR1 MNHEY, CDR2 SVGAGI.

This clonotype was detected a few times. The rearrangement uses TRBV20-1 and TRBJ2-7; D is possibly TRBD1 (6 bases). This CDR3 region has 14 residues. Per germline, CDR1 DFQATT and CDR2 SNEGSKA (reference sequence). Trimming removed 6 bases at V and 6 bases at J, with 21 bases between. The CDR3 protein is CSASPGAFRPEQYV. The CDR3 DNA sequence: TGCAGTGCGAGTCCAGGGGCCTTCAGACCCGAGCAGTACGTC.